This T cell receptor beta chain was captured in a study of CD8+CD57+ T cells in acquired aplastic anemia. This clonotype was seen only a few times. Investigators profiled TCR beta VDJ and CDR3 from genomic DNA template. Using its own MiXCR run on the reads, TCRdb lists one record per CDR3 protein. Among 150,000 to 200,000 distinct CDR3 sequences listed, around 48% were seen once. Flow cytometry had shown expanded CD8+CD57+ cells in the patients chosen for sequencing. The ends were cut back, 4 bases at V and 6 bases at J, with 13 bases in the middle. CDR1 is MNHEY and CDR2 is SVGAGI in the germline V gene. The CDR3 is 14 residues long.

The genes are TRBV6-5 and TRBJ2-4, with unresolved D. The source is a human donor with aplastic anemia. Sequenced sample: sorted CD4+, CD8+, or CD8+CD57+ T cells (not recorded which) from PBMCs. In DNA form, the CDR3 reads TGTGCCAGCAGTTCCTTGGCATTTCCAAACATTCAGTACTTC. This translates into CASSSLAFPNIQYF.